This T cell receptor beta chain stems from a study of Tregs in tolerant kidney transplant recipients. Germline loops: CDR1 SEHNR, CDR2 FQNEAQ (reference sequence). The CDR3 contains 16 residues. V gave up 5 bases and J gave up 0 bases, with 14 bases separating them. Related graft donors supplied nonmyeloablative bone marrow transplants, and mixed chimerism was transient. CD4+CD25+CD127- Tregs, CD4+CD25- non-Tregs, CD4 and CD8 cells were sorted. Method: immunoSEQ multiplex PCR; TCRdb's copy keeps in-frame clones and lacks some. The data show 95,000 or so clones, over 85% seen once. This chain joins TRBV7-9 and TRBJ1-3, with D possibly being TRBD1 (6 bases). The TCR sequence derives from a human patient who received a combined kidney and bone marrow transplant. Certain T cells may be donor cells from the graft. The specimen was CD4+ T cells from blood (PBMCs), collected 12 months after the transplant. The CDR3 region is CASSPRDRISGNTIYF. CDR3 DNA sequence: TGTGCCAGCAGCCCTCGAGACAGGATCTCTGGAAACACCATATATTTT. Combining the CDR3 with reference TRBV7-9 and TRBJ1-3 gives the whole variable domain DTGVSQNPRHKITKRGQNVTFRCDPISEHNRLYWYRQTLGQGPEFLTYFQNEAQLEKSRLLSDRFSAERPKGSFSTLEIQRTEQGDSAMYLCASSPRDRISGNTIYFGEGSWLTVV.